This T cell receptor beta chain came from a study of blood T cell repertoires in COVID-19. On the study more broadly: From the United States, Italy and Spain came samples of acute and convalescent COVID-19.

Per the study methods: From reference gene primer amplification, estimates of nucleated cell counts were derived. Data came from immunoSEQ multiplex PCR; TCRdb stores just in-frame clones and leaves some out. The V and J calls and the clone size are those of that table, but D and trimming were determined from the DNA. The profile covers around 150,000 clones, with almost 85% appearing a single time and about a fifth taken by the ten largest. The ends were cut back, 0 bases at V and 6 bases at J, with 4 bases in the middle. The CDR3 is 12 amino acids. Germline CDR1 and CDR2: MNHNY and SVGAGI (reference sequence).

This rearrangement joins TRBV6-6 to TRBJ2-3; D not certain. The origin of this receptor is a woman aged 80 or over with acute or convalescent COVID-19. Material: peripheral blood. The CDR3 coding sequence is TGTGCCAGCAGTTACTCGGAGGATACGCAGTATTTT. Translating it yields CASSYSEDTQYF.